The 24 T cell receptor beta chains given below trace back to one sample, sequenced in a study of blood T cell repertoires in COVID-19. Data came from immunoSEQ multiplex PCR; TCRdb stores just in-frame clones and leaves some out. The repertoire holds 150,000 or so clones, with around four fifths as singletons. Sequencing was performed on peripheral blood. The receptor set was obtained from a human donor in a cohort sampled during active COVID-19.

The genes are TRBV7-2 and TRBJ2-7, with D perhaps TRBD2 (5 bases). This CDR3 is 15 amino acids long. V dropped 1 base and J dropped 5 bases, with 15 bases sitting between them. Germline CDR1 SGHTA, CDR2 FQGNSA. The CDR3 region has the DNA TGTGCCAGCAGCTTAGTGGTAGGGAGTACTGACGAGCAGTACTTC. This encodes CASSLVVGSTDEQYF. The full variable domain, in which reference TRBV7-2 and TRBJ2-7 provide the parts outside the CDR3, is GAGVSQSPSNKVTEKGKDVELRCDPISGHTALYWYRQSLGQGLEFLIYFQGNSAPDKSGLPSDRFSAERTGGSVSTLTIQRTQQEDSAVYLCASSLVVGSTDEQYFGPGTRLTVT.

This clone showed up just once. The chain is built from TRBV11-3 and TRBJ2-1; tentative D call: TRBD1 (5 bases). Trimming removed 5 bases from V and 6 bases from J, with 17 bases in between. Germline V CDR1 and CDR2: SGHNT, YENEEA. The CDR3 sequence is 15 residues long. The CDR3 region has the DNA TGTGCCAGCAGCCGAACAGGAAGCACGAGCAATGAGCAGTTCTTC. It codes for CASSRTGSTSNEQFF.

The chain combines TRBV24-1 with TRBJ1-5; D may be TRBD1 (5 bases). Germline assignment: CDR1 KGHDR and CDR2 SFDVKD. The CDR3 extends over 15 amino acids. V dropped 4 bases and J dropped 2 bases, with 11 bases sitting between them. This CDR3 reads CATSDSRAGNQPQHF. In DNA form, the CDR3 reads TGTGCCACCAGTGACAGCAGGGCGGGCAATCAGCCCCAGCATTTT.

The V gene is TRBV7-2, the J gene TRBJ1-1, with D maybe TRBD1 (6 bases). Germline CDR1 reads SGHTA; CDR2 reads FQGNSA. The CDR3 has 15 residues. V gave up 2 bases and J gave up 2 bases, with 12 bases separating them. CDR3: CASSLRLQGNTEAFF. For the CDR3, the DNA is TGTGCCAGCAGCTTACGGTTACAGGGAAACACTGAAGCTTTCTTT.

V and J are TRBV7-6 and TRBJ2-5; 13 bases are a match to TRBD2. The V gene's germline CDR1 is SGHVS and CDR2 FNYEAQ. V shed 1 base and J 7 bases; nucleotides not matched to a gene: 12. The CDR3 is 18 residues long. For the CDR3, the DNA is TGTGCCAGCAGCTTAGGACTAGCGGGAGGTACGAAGAGTGGGACCCAGTACTTC. Translation gives CASSLGLAGGTKSGTQYF.

This chain uses TRBV2 with TRBJ2-7; 8 nucleotides align to TRBD2. V gave up 10 bases and J gave up 6 bases; unmatched junction bases: 11. Germline-derived CDR1 and CDR2 are SNHLY and FYNNEI. The CDR3 is 13 residues long. CDR3 DNA: TGTGCCACTAAGAGTAGCGGGAATAGCGAGCAGTACTTC. Translating gives CATKSSGNSEQYF.

This clone was seen just once. The same CDR3 is also encoded by other DNA sequences in this sample. The chain links TRBV5-1 to TRBJ2-1, with 10 nucleotides matching TRBD2. Trimming at V came to 4 bases and at J to 3 bases, leaving 4 bases not matched to a gene. The CDR3 totals 15 residues. Germline CDR1 and CDR2: SGHRS and YFSETQ. Here the CDR3 DNA reads TGCGCCAGCAGCCTTACTAGCGGGATCTACAATGAGCAGTTCTTC. Amino acid sequence: CASSLTSGIYNEQFF.

The genes are TRBV7-2 and TRBJ2-1; TRBD2 aligns across 8 bases. CDR3 length: 15 residues. Trimming at V came to 5 bases and at J to 8 bases, leaving 11 bases not matched to a gene. Germline assignment: CDR1 SGHTA and CDR2 FQGNSA. The CDR3 nucleotides are TGTGCCAGCAGCGCCCGCCTCTCCGGGGGGGATGAGCAGTTCTTC. Translation gives CASSARLSGGDEQFF.

The chain recombines TRBV28 with TRBJ2-5; TRBD1 aligns across 8 bases. Losses at the gene ends were 5 bases for V and 5 bases for J; bases not matched to a gene: 16. Germline V CDR1 and CDR2: MDHEN, SYDVKM. The length of the CDR3 is 17 residues. The DNA of the CDR3 is TGTGCCAGCAGTGAACAGGGGGGTCGCCAATACGGGGAGACCCAGTACTTC. Protein: CASSEQGGRQYGETQYF.

J is TRBJ2-3 and V is TRBV5-1; D perhaps matches TRBD1 (6 bases). The V gene's germline CDR1 is SGHRS and CDR2 YFSETQ. CDR3 length: 16 amino acids. The V and J ends lost 0 bases and 4 bases respectively, with 15 bases between them. CDR3 sequence reads: CASSLAWGQASDTQYF. CDR3 sequence (DNA): TGCGCCAGCAGCTTGGCCTGGGGGCAGGCTTCAGATACGCAGTATTTT.

This clone appeared once. This sequence joins TRBV7-8 and TRBJ2-3, with TRBD2 matching 8 bases. Germline V lookup: CDR1 SGHVS, CDR2 FQNEAQ. V shed 3 bases and J 0 bases; nucleotides not matched to a gene: 5. The CDR3 consists of 16 residues. The CDR3 DNA reads TGTGCCAGCAGCTTTCGTCCTAGCGGGAGCACAGATACGCAGTATTTT. This codes for CASSFRPSGSTDTQYF.

The rearrangement joins TRBV14 to TRBJ2-7; D is uncertain. Germline CDR1 and CDR2: SGHDN and FVKESK. The CDR3 length is 14 residues. V was cut by 1 base and J by 3 bases, with 10 bases left in between. The DNA of the CDR3 is TGTGCCAGCAGCCAAGTAGGCGGATTCTACGAGCAGTACTTC. Protein product: CASSQVGGFYEQYF.

The chain is built from TRBV6-5 and TRBJ2-1, with D maybe TRBD1 (5 bases). This CDR3 region has 12 residues. Trimming took 7 bases from V and 3 from J, leaving 7 bases between them. Germline V gene lookup returns CDR1 MNHEY and CDR2 SVGAGI. The CDR3 nucleotides are TGTGCCAGCACGACAGTCTACAATGAGCAGTTCTTC. It codes for CASTTVYNEQFF.

This clone was counted a few times. The chain uses TRBV7-6 and TRBJ2-2; TRBD2 agrees at 14 bases. The CDR3 loop spans 22 amino acids. The germline V gene encodes CDR1 SGHVS and CDR2 FNYEAQ. Unmatched junction bases numbered 16, after V lost 4 bases and J lost 0 bases. CDR3 nucleotide sequence: TGTGCCAGCAGCTCTCGGGGACGGACGGGACTAGCGGGAGATCCGAACACCGGGGAGCTGTTTTTT. The encoded protein is CASSSRGRTGLAGDPNTGELFF.

The rearrangement links TRBV6-6 to TRBJ2-7, with D maybe TRBD2 (6 bases). This CDR3 has 16 amino acids. Germline V gives CDR1 MNHNY, CDR2 SVGAGI (reference sequence). Trimming shortened V by 1 base and J by 5 bases, and 18 bases separated the two germline ends. The chain's CDR3 is CASSYLITPGGDEQYF. The CDR3 DNA follows: TGTGCCAGCAGTTACTTAATAACGCCAGGAGGGGACGAGCAGTACTTC.

V usage is TRBV30 and J usage is TRBJ2-4; D possibly corresponds to TRBD2 (5 bases). This CDR3 spans 11 amino acids. Germline values: CDR1 GTSNPN, CDR2 SVGIG (reference sequence). V lost 5 bases and J 15 bases, leaving 17 bases between the germline ends. The CDR3 DNA is TGTGCCTGGTCCGTGAGGGCTCTACGGTACTTC. Translation: CAWSVRALRYF.

This clone was recorded a few times. The chain uses TRBV12-3 or TRBV12-4 and TRBJ2-2, with D perhaps matching TRBD1 (6 bases). This CDR3 contains 13 residues. V lost 2 bases to trimming and J lost 5 bases, with 6 bases between them. For the CDR3, the DNA is TGTGCCAGCAGTTTACAGGGGACCGGGGAGCTGTTTTTT. This gives the protein CASSLQGTGELFF.

The CDR3 bases are TGTGCCAGCAGCTTCGGGGGAGAGGGTGAGCAGTTCTTC. Protein sequence: CASSFGGEGEQFF. The gene calls are TRBV7-3 and TRBJ2-1, with TRBD2 as a possible D gene (6 bases). Germline lookup yields CDR1 SGHTA and CDR2 FQGTGA. The CDR3 is 13 amino acids. Between the trimmed V and J ends, which lost 3 bases and 9 bases, there was a span of 12 bases.

This chain links TRBV5-1 with TRBJ2-7; D ambiguous. Germline CDR1 reads SGHRS; CDR2 reads YFSETQ. V dropped 3 bases and J dropped 2 bases, with 6 bases sitting between them. CDR3 size: 12 residues. The CDR3 DNA is TGCGCCAGCAGCTCCTTAGCCTACGAGCAGTACTTC. Translation: CASSSLAYEQYF. Using reference TRBV5-1 and TRBJ2-7 for the parts outside the CDR3, the full variable domain is KAGVTQTPRYLIKTRGQQVTLSCSPISGHRSVSWYQQTPGQGLQFLFEYFSETQRNKGNFPGRFSGRQFSNSRSEMNVSTLELGDSALYLCASSSLAYEQYFGPGTRLTVT.

The chain uses TRBV18 and TRBJ2-4; 8 bases agree with TRBD2. The CDR3 spans 15 residues. Germline trimming cut 2 bases from V and 6 bases from J; bases unmatched to any gene: 6. Germline CDR1 and CDR2: KGHSH and LQKENI. The CDR3 is CASSPDAGGPNIQYF. DNA for the CDR3: TGTGCCAGCTCACCAGATGCGGGAGGCCCAAACATTCAGTACTTC. Full variable domain (outside the CDR3, taken from reference TRBV18 and TRBJ2-4): NAGVMQNPRHLVRRRGQEARLRCSPMKGHSHVYWYRQLPEEGLKFMVYLQKENIIDESGMPKERFSAEFPKEGPSILRIQQVVRGDSAAYFCASSPDAGGPNIQYFGAGTRLSVL.

This rearrangement joins TRBV19 to TRBJ2-3; D is perhaps TRBD1 (5 bases). The CDR3 extends over 15 amino acids. Trimming removed 6 bases from V and 2 bases from J, with 15 bases in between. CDR1 LNHDA and CDR2 SQIVND come from the germline V gene (reference sequence). The CDR3 DNA is TGTGCCAGTAGCACTTTAAGGGGTAACACAGATACGCAGTATTTT. Its translation is CASSTLRGNTDTQYF. Using reference TRBV19 and TRBJ2-3 for the parts outside the CDR3, the full variable domain is DGGITQSPKYLFRKEGQNVTLSCEQNLNHDAMYWYRQDPGQGLRLIYYSQIVNDFQKGDIAEGYSVSREKKESFPLTVTSAQKNPTAFYLCASSTLRGNTDTQYFGPGTRLTVL.

This clone was counted a few times. This chain joins TRBV3-1 (or the pseudogene TRBV3-2) and TRBJ1-2, with D hard to call. Deletions cut 0 bases from V and 5 bases from J, with 10 bases between. The germline gives CDR1 LGHDT, CDR2 YNNKEL (reference sequence). CDR3 length: 14 residues. The CDR3 DNA reads TGTGCCAGCAGCCAAGATGTCCAGGAATATGGCTACACCTTC. It translates to CASSQDVQEYGYTF.

The chain is built from TRBV6-2 or TRBV6-3 and TRBJ2-7, with D possibly TRBD2 on 5 matching bases. Germline CDR1 and CDR2: MNHEY and SVGEGT. The CDR3 extends over 11 amino acids. Trimming stripped 6 bases from V and 6 bases from J, with 9 bases between. The CDR3 is CASSRAAEQYF. For the CDR3, the DNA is TGTGCCAGCAGCCGAGCGGCCGAGCAGTACTTC.

The chain uses TRBV12-5 and TRBJ1-3; D is perhaps TRBD1 (5 bases). V was shortened by 5 bases and J by 4 bases, with 9 bases between the two germline ends. From germline, CDR1 is LGHNT and CDR2 FRNRAP. This CDR3 has 13 residues. CDR3 protein: CASGPRQGNTIYF. In DNA form, the CDR3 reads TGTGCTAGTGGTCCCAGACAGGGAAACACCATATATTTT.